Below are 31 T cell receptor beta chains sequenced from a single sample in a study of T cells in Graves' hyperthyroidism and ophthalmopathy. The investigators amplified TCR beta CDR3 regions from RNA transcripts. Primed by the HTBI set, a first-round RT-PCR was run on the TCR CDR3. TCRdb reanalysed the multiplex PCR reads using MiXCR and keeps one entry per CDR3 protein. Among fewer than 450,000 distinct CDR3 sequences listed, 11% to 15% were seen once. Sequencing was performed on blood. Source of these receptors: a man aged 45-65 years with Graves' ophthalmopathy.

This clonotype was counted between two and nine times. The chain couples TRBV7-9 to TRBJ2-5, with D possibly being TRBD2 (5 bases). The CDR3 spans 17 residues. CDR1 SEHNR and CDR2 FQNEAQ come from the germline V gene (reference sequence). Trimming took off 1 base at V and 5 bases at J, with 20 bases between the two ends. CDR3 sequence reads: CASSLGRAFGIGETQYF. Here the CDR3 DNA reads TGTGCCAGCAGCTTAGGGCGGGCCTTTGGTATTGGGGAGACCCAGTACTTC.

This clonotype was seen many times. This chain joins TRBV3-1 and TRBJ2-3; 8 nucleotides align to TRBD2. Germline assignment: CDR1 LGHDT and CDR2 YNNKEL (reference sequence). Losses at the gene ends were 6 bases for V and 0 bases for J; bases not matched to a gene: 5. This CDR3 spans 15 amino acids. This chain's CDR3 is CASRQLAASTDTQYF. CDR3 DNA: TGTGCCAGCAGACAACTAGCGGCTAGCACAGATACGCAGTATTTT.

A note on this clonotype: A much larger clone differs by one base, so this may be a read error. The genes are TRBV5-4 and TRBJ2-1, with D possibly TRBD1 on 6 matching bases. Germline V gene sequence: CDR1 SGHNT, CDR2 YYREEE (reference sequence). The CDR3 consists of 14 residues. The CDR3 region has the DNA TGTGCCAGCAGCATAAGCGGAACAGGGAATGGGCAGTTCTTC. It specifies CASSISGTGNGQFF.

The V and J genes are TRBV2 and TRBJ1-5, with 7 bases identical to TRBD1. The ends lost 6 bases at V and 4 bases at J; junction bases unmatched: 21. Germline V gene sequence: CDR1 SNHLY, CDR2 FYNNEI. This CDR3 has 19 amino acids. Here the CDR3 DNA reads TGTGCCAGCAGGGGGACAGCGCAATCAGCCCCCGACCGAAATCAGCCCCAGCATTTT. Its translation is CASRGTAQSAPDRNQPQHF.

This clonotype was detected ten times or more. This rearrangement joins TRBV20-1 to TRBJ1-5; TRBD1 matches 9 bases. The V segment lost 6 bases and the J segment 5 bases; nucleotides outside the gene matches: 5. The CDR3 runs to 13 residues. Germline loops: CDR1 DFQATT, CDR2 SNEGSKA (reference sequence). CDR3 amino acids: CSAGTGWDQPQHF. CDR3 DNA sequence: TGCAGTGCCGGGACAGGGTGGGATCAGCCCCAGCATTTT.

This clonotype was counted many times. In DNA form, the CDR3 reads TGTGCCAGCTCACCGCGGTGGGATGCGGGCGAGCAGTACTTC. Translating it yields CASSPRWDAGEQYF. The chain carries TRBV18 and TRBJ2-7; possibly TRBD2 for D (5 bases). V was clipped by 3 bases and J by 6 bases, with 15 bases between them. This CDR3 contains 14 residues. CDR1 and CDR2 from the germline V gene are KGHSH and LQKENI.

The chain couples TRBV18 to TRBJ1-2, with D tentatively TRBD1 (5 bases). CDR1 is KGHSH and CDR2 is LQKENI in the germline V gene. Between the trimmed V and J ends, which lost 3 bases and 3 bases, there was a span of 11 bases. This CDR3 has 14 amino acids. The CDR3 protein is CASSPGREDYGYTF. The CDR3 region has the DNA TGTGCCAGCTCACCCGGCAGGGAGGACTATGGCTACACCTTC.

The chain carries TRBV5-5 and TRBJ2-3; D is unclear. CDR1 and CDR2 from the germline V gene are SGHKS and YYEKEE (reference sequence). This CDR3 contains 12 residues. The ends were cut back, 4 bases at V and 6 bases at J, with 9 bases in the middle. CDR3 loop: CASSPRPDTQYF. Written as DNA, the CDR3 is TGTGCCAGCAGCCCAAGGCCGGATACGCAGTATTTT.

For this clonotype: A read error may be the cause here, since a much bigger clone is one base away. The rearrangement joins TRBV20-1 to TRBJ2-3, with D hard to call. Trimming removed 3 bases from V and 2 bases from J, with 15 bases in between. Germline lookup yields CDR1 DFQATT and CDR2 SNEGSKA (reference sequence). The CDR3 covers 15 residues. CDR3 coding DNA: TGCAGTGCTAGTCCTAGAGTGGTGGACACAGATACGCAGTATTTT. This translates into CSASPRVVDTDTQYF.

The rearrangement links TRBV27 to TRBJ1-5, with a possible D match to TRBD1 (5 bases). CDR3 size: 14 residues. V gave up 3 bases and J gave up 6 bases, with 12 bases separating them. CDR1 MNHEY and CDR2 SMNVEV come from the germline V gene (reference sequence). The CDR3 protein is CASSLSVQGQPQHF. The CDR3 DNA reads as TGTGCCAGCAGTTTGTCTGTTCAGGGTCAGCCCCAGCATTTT.

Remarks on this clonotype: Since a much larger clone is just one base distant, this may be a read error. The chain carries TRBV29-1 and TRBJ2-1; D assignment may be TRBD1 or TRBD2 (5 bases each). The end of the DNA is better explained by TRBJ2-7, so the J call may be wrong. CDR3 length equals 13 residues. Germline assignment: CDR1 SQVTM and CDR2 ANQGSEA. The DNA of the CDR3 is TGCAGCGTTGGAATCGGGGCAAACAATGAGCAGTACTTC. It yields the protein CSVGIGANNEQYF.

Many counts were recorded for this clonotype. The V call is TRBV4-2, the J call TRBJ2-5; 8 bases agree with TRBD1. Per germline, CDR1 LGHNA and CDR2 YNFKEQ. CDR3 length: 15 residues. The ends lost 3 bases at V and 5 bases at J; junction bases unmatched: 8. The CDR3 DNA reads TGTGCCAGCAGCCAGGACAGGGAATTTAGTGAGACCCAGTACTTC. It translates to CASSQDREFSETQYF.

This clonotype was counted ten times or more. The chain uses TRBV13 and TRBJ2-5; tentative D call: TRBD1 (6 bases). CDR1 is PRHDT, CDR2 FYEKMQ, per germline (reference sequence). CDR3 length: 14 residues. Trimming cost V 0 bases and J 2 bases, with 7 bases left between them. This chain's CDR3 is CASSLGDRQETQYF. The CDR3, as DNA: TGTGCCAGCAGCTTAGGGGACAGACAAGAGACCCAGTACTTC.

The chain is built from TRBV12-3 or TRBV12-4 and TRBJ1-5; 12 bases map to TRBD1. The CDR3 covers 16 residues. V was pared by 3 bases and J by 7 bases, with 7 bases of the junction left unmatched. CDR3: CASSFTGTGGRQPQHF. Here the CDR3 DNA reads TGTGCCAGCAGTTTTACCGGGACAGGGGGCCGACAGCCCCAGCATTTT.

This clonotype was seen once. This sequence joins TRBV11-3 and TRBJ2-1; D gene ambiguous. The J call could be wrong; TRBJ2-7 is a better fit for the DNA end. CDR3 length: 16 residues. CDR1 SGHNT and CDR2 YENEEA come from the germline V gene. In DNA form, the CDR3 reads TGTGCCAGCAGCTTGGCTGGTAAGAGCTCCTACAATGAGCAGTACTTC. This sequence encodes CASSLAGKSSYNEQYF.

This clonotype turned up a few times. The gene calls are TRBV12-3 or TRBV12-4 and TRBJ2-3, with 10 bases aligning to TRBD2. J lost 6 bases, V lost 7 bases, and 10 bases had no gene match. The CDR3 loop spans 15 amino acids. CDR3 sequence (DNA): TGTGCCAGCACCCCAAGCGGGAGGGCCATGGATACGCAGTATTTT. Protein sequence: CASTPSGRAMDTQYF.

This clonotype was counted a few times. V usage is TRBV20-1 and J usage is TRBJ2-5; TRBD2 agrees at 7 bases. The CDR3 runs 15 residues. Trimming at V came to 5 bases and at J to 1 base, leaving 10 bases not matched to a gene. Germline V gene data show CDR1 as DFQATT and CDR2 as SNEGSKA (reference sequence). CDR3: CSAPRSSGLQETQYF. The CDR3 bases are TGCAGTGCTCCCCGTAGTAGCGGGCTCCAAGAGACCCAGTACTTC.

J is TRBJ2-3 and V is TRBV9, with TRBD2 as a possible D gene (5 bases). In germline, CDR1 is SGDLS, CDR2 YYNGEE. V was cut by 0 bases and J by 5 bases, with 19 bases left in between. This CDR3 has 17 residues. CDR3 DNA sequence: TGTGCCAGCAGCGTAGGGTCTAGCAATCCCCTGGGAGATACGCAGTATTTT. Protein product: CASSVGSSNPLGDTQYF.

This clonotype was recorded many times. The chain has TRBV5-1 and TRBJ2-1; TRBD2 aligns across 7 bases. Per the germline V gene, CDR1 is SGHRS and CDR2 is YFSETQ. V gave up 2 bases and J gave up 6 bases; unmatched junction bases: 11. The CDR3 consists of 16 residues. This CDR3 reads CASSLGARGSPNEQFF. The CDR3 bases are TGCGCCAGCAGCTTAGGAGCTCGCGGGAGTCCCAATGAGCAGTTCTTC.

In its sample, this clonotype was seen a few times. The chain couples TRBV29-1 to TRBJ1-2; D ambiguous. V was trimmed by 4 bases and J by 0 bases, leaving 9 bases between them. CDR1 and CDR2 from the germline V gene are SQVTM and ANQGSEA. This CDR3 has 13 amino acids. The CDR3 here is CSVAVKANYGYTF. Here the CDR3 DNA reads TGCAGCGTTGCTGTCAAAGCTAACTATGGCTACACCTTC.

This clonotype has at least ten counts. The CDR3 nucleotides read TGCAGCGTTGAAGTTTGGTCGTCCCTGAGAGAGTTCGAGCAGTACTTC. Protein: CSVEVWSSLREFEQYF. The gene calls are TRBV29-1 and TRBJ2-7, with D uncertain. This CDR3 is 16 amino acids long. Trimming removed 1 base from V and 6 bases from J, with 22 bases in between. Germline-derived CDR1 and CDR2 are SQVTM and ANQGSEA.

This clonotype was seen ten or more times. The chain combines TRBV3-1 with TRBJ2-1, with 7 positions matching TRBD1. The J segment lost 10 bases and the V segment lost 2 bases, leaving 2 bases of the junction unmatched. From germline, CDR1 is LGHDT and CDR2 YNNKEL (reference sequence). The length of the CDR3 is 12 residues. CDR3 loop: CASSQQTGEQFF. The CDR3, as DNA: TGTGCCAGCAGCCAACAGACAGGGGAGCAGTTCTTC.

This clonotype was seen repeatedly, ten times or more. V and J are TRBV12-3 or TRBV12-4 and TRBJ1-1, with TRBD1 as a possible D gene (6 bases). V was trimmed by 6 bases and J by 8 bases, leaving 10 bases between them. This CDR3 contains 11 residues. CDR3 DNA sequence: TGTGCCAGCAGATCTACAGGGGAAGCTTTCTTT. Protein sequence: CASRSTGEAFF.

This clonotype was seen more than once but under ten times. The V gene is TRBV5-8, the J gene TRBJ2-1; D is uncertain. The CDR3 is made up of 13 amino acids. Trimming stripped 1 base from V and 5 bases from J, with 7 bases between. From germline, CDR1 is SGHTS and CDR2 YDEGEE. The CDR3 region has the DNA TGTGCCAGCAGCTTGCCTCCCAACAATGAGCAGTTCTTC. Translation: CASSLPPNNEQFF. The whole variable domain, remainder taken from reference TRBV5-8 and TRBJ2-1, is EAGVTQSPTHLIKTRGQQATLRCSPISGHTSVYWYQQALGLGLQFLLWYDEGEERNRGNFPPRFSGRQFPNYSSELNVNALELEDSALYLCASSLPPNNEQFFGPGTRLTVL.

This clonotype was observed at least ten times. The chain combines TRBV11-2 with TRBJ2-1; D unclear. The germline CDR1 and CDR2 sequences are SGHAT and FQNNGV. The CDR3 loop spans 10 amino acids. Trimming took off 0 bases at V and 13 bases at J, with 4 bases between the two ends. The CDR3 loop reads CASSLDRQFF. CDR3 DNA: TGTGCCAGCAGCTTAGATCGCCAGTTCTTC.

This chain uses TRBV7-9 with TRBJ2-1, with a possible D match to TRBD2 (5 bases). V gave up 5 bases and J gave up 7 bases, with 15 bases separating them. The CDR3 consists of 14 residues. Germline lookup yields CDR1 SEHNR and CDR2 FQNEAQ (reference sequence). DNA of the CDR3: TGTGCCAGCAGCCCGCGACTAATATCTAATGAGCAGTTCTTC. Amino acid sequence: CASSPRLISNEQFF. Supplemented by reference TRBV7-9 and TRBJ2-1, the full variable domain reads DTGVSQNPRHKITKRGQNVTFRCDPISEHNRLYWYRQTLGQGPEFLTYFQNEAQLEKSRLLSDRFSAERPKGSFSTLEIQRTEQGDSAMYLCASSPRLISNEQFFGPGTRLTVL.

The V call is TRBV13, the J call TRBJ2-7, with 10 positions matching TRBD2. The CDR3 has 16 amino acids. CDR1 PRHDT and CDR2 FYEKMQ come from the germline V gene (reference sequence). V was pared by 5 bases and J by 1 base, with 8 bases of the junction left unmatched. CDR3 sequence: CASSLTLAGVSYEQYF. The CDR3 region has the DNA TGTGCCAGCAGCCTAACTCTAGCGGGAGTTTCCTACGAGCAGTACTTC.

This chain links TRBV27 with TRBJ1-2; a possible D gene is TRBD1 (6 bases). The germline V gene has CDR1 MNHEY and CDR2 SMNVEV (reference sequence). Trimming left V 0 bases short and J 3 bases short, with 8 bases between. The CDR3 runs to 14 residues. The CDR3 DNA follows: TGTGCCAGCAGTTTATCGAGGGGGGACTATGGCTACACCTTC. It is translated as CASSLSRGDYGYTF.

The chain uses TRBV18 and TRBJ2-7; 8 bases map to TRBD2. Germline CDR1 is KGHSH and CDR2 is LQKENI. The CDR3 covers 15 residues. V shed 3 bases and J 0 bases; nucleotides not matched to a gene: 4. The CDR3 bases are TGTGCCAGCTCACCTCAGACTAGCGCCTCCTACGAGCAGTACTTC. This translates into CASSPQTSASYEQYF.

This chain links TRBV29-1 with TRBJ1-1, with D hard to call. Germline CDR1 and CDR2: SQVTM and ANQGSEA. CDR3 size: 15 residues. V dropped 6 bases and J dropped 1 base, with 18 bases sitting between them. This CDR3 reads CSVVKDRGKNTEAFF. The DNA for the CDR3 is TGCAGCGTAGTGAAGGATCGGGGAAAGAACACTGAAGCTTTCTTT.

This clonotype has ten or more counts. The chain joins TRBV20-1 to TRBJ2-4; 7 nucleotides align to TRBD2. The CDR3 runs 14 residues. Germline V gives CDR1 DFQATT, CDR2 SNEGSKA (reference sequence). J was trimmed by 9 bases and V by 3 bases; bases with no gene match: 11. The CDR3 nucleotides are TGCAGTGCTAGTGTCGGAGCGGGACCGGGCATTCAGTACTTC. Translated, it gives CSASVGAGPGIQYF.